This T cell receptor beta chain is from a study of blood T cell repertoires in COVID-19. Study background: Sites in the United States, Italy and Spain provided acute and convalescent COVID-19 samples.

Study members were between roughly 18 and 100 years old and lived in 24 US regions. Participants reported their clinical history, and cohort assignment relied on those reports. In the authors' workflow: Quantification of nucleated cells was approximated via reference gene primer amplification. The table came from immunoSEQ multiplex PCR; TCRdb's copy has only in-frame clones and leaves some out. Clonal size and the V and J genes are those of that table, whereas D and trimming came from the DNA. The sample has about 160,000 clones, roughly 84% seen once. This CDR3 has 14 amino acids. CDR1 and CDR2 (germline): LNHDA, SQIVND (reference sequence). Trimming removed 2 bases from V and 6 bases from J, with 13 bases in between.

This chain joins TRBV19 and TRBJ2-5; D is perhaps TRBD1 (6 bases). The sequence derives from a man aged 55 to 70 who had recovered from COVID-19. The specimen sequenced was PBMCs or T cells enriched from blood (not recorded which). The CDR3 reads CASSINREGKTQYF. CDR3 in DNA: TGTGCCAGTAGTATAAACAGGGAAGGAAAGACCCAGTACTTC.